This T cell receptor beta chain was documented in a study of blood T cell repertoires in COVID-19. For the study at large: PBMCs, B-cell-depleted T cells, or T cells provided the cDNA or gDNA that made up the material.

The V gene's germline CDR1 is SGHTA and CDR2 FQGNSA. This CDR3 contains 15 residues. V was trimmed by 5 bases and J by 0 bases, leaving 8 bases between them. This study enrolled people aged about 18 to 100 from 20 to 25 US geographic areas. Allocation to cohorts depended on clinical history reported by the participants. Authors' data handling: Reference gene primer amplification in the assay estimated nucleated cell counts. Profiled with immunoSEQ multiplex PCR; TCRdb holds only in-frame clones, not every one. V and J calls and clone size are those listed in that table; D and trimming were worked out from the DNA. Of fewer than 400,000 clones in the sample, around nine tenths were seen once.

The TCR sequence derives from a man aged 55 to 70 who had recovered from COVID-19. Sequenced material: PBMCs or T cells enriched from blood (not recorded which). J is TRBJ2-6 and V is TRBV7-2; D is perhaps TRBD1 (6 bases). This CDR3 reads CASSGTSSGANVLTF. The CDR3 DNA reads as TGTGCCAGCAGCGGGACAAGCTCTGGGGCCAACGTCCTGACTTTC. Full variable domain (rest looked up from reference TRBV7-2 and TRBJ2-6): GAGVSQSPSNKVTEKGKDVELRCDPISGHTALYWYRQSLGQGLEFLIYFQGNSAPDKSGLPSDRFSAERTGGSVSTLTIQRTQQEDSAVYLCASSGTSSGANVLTFGAGSRLTVL.